The T cell receptor (beta chain) under discussion was sequenced for a study of blood T cell repertoires in COVID-19. Study in general: Sites in the United States, Italy and Spain provided acute and convalescent COVID-19 samples. Nucleic acid was either cDNA or gDNA, and it came from T cells, B-cell-depleted T cells, or PBMCs.

A Seattle source enrolled patients during active infection and followed them longitudinally. Per the authors' pipeline: Scientists estimated how many nucleated cells there were by amplifying reference gene primers. Sequenced by immunoSEQ multiplex PCR; TCRdb stores in-frame clones only, minus some. That table gives V, J and clone size, and the DNA gave D and trimming. The top ten clones hold approximately 5.1% of a sample with about 120,000 clones, about 85% of them seen once. Germline trimming cut 2 bases from V and 6 bases from J; bases unmatched to any gene: 6. The CDR3 is 15 amino acids. CDR1 MNHEY and CDR2 SVGAGI come from the germline V gene.

The source material was peripheral blood. This sequence was found in a woman aged 55-69 years with COVID-19, enrolled during active disease. The chain combines TRBV6-5 with TRBJ2-1; 8 nucleotides align to TRBD1. The CDR3 nucleotides are TGTGCCAGCAGTTACGGGCAGGGGGCGCTCAATGAGCAGTTCTTC. This codes for CASSYGQGALNEQFF.